Shown below are 11 T cell receptor beta chains from a single sample sequenced in a study of T-cell memory formation after mild COVID-19. One entry per CDR3 protein results from TCRdb running MiXCR on the 5' RACE reads. This sample has roughly 400,000 distinct CDR3 sequences, with around a sixth found just once. The sample was PBMCs or a T cell subset sorted from them (not recorded which). These receptors were taken from a man aged 18-30 years who had mild COVID-19 (a few samples of this study predate the infection). Cell type and time point are not known.

Only a few counts were recorded for this clonotype. This chain links TRBV9 with TRBJ1-2; D gene unclear. Looked up from germline, CDR1 is SGDLS and CDR2 is YYNGEE. The V gene lost 6 bases and the J gene lost 4 bases, with 25 bases spanning the gap. The CDR3 loop spans 17 amino acids. CDR3 sequence: CASTRRADQLESYGYTF. The CDR3 DNA is TGTGCCAGCACCCGGAGAGCAGATCAACTTGAGTCCTATGGCTACACCTTC.

This clonotype was seen ten or more times. The chain employs TRBV4-2 and TRBJ2-2; 14 positions agree with TRBD2. The CDR3 is made up of 18 amino acids. Per germline, CDR1 LGHNA and CDR2 YNFKEQ. V shed 4 bases, J shed 6 bases, and the junction held 10 bases outside the gene matches. This CDR3 reads CASSRKTSGGAYAGELFF. Here the CDR3 DNA reads TGTGCCAGCAGCCGAAAGACTAGCGGGGGGGCCTATGCCGGGGAGCTGTTTTTT.

This clonotype turned up a few times. The chain combines TRBV20-1 with TRBJ1-5; D is possibly TRBD1 (6 bases). The V end lost 6 bases, the J end lost 0 bases, and 15 bases lay between the germline ends. CDR1 and CDR2 from the germline V gene are DFQATT and SNEGSKA (reference sequence). This CDR3 is built from 15 residues. The CDR3 region is CSASDRTHSNQPQHF. CDR3 bases: TGCAGTGCGAGTGACAGGACTCATAGCAATCAGCCCCAGCATTTT.

The V call is TRBV12-3 or TRBV12-4, the J call TRBJ2-1, with D possibly being TRBD1 or TRBD2 (5 bases each). This CDR3 has 15 amino acids. Trimming left V 7 bases short and J 8 bases short, with 21 bases between. The CDR3: CASTRGAGRRYEQFF. For the CDR3, the DNA is TGTGCCAGCACCCGTGGGGCAGGGAGAAGGTATGAGCAGTTCTTC.

This clonotype has just a few counts. The rearrangement uses TRBV4-1 and TRBJ1-2; 7 bases fit TRBD1. CDR1 and CDR2 (germline): MGHRA, YSYEKL. This CDR3 region has 14 residues. V trimming: 4 bases; J trimming: 5 bases; junction bases outside the gene matches: 7. CDR3 DNA: TGCGCCAGCAGCCCAGGGGGGGCCGAGTATGGCTACACCTTC. Encoded protein: CASSPGGAEYGYTF.

This sequence joins TRBV14 and TRBJ2-1, with TRBD2 identical over 8 bases. CDR1 is SGHDN, CDR2 FVKESK, per germline. The CDR3 is made up of 16 amino acids. With 0 bases clipped from V and 9 bases from J, the junction kept 10 bases outside the gene matches. CDR3 amino acids: CASSQDIERGYGEQFF. CDR3 DNA sequence: TGTGCCAGCAGCCAAGATATCGAGCGGGGGTACGGTGAGCAGTTCTTC.

The genes are TRBV14 and TRBJ1-2; D not certain. Looked up from germline, CDR1 is SGHDN and CDR2 is FVKESK. This CDR3 is built from 13 residues. Trimming removed 5 bases from V and 4 bases from J, with 11 bases in between. CDR3 sequence reads: CASSFRALYGYTF. DNA for the CDR3: TGTGCCAGCAGCTTTCGGGCCCTCTATGGCTACACCTTC.

This clonotype was seen only a few times. The J gene is TRBJ2-1, the V gene TRBV19, with D possibly TRBD2 on 5 matching bases. Trimming removed 3 bases at V and 3 bases at J, with 12 bases between. Germline assignment: CDR1 LNHDA and CDR2 SQIVND (reference sequence). The CDR3 runs to 15 residues. The CDR3 sequence is CASSIRAGDYNEQFF. CDR3 nucleotide sequence: TGTGCCAGTAGTATTCGGGCCGGGGACTACAATGAGCAGTTCTTC. The variable domain in full, with the rest retrieved from reference TRBV19 and TRBJ2-1, is DGGITQSPKYLFRKEGQNVTLSCEQNLNHDAMYWYRQDPGQGLRLIYYSQIVNDFQKGDIAEGYSVSREKKESFPLTVTSAQKNPTAFYLCASSIRAGDYNEQFFGPGTRLTVL.

This rearrangement joins TRBV10-3 to TRBJ2-3; D possibly corresponds to TRBD1 (5 bases). The V gene's germline CDR1 is ENHRY and CDR2 SYGVKD. V shed 7 bases and J shed 4 bases, with 15 bases lying between them. The length of the CDR3 is 14 residues. Here the CDR3 DNA reads TGTGCCATCACTAGGGGCGATGGGGCAGATACGCAGTATTTT. Translating gives CAITRGDGADTQYF.

J is TRBJ2-3 and V is TRBV15; the match to TRBD1 covers 8 bases. Germline V gene lookup returns CDR1 LNHNV and CDR2 YYDKDF (reference sequence). The J segment lost 3 bases and the V segment lost 4 bases, leaving 6 bases of the junction unmatched. The CDR3 has 15 residues. CDR3 in DNA: TGTGCCACCAGCATTCAGGGGGCGCAAACAGATACGCAGTATTTT. Its protein is CATSIQGAQTDTQYF.

The genes are TRBV20-1 and TRBJ1-2; 10 bases are shared with TRBD1. The V gene's germline CDR1 is DFQATT and CDR2 SNEGSKA (reference sequence). The CDR3 is 16 residues long. The ends lost 5 bases at V and 4 bases at J; junction bases unmatched: 13. CDR3 region: CSAFKSGTGEAYGYTF. Written as DNA, the CDR3 is TGCAGTGCTTTTAAAAGCGGGACAGGGGAGGCCTATGGCTACACCTTC.